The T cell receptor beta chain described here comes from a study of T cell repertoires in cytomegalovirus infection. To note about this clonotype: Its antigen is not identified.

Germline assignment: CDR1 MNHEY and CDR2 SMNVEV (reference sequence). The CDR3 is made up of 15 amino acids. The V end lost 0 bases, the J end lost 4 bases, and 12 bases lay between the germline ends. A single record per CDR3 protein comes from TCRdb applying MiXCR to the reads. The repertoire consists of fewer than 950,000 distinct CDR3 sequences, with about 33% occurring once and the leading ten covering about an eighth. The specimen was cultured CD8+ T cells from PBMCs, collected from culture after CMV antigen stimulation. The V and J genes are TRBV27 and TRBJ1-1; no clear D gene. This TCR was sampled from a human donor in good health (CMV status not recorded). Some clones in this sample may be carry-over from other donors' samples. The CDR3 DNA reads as TGTGCCAGCAGTTTATCCCCGGATTACATCACTGAAGCTTTCTTT. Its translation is CASSLSPDYITEAFF.